This TCR beta chain was sequenced in a study of blood T cell repertoires in COVID-19. Method: immunoSEQ multiplex PCR; TCRdb's copy keeps in-frame clones and lacks some. The sample has about 100,000 clones, roughly four fifths seen once; the top ten hold 20% to 25%. From germline, CDR1 is MNHEY and CDR2 SVGAGI. Trimming cost V 1 base and J 5 bases, with 8 bases left between them. This CDR3 region has 14 residues. Material: peripheral blood. J is TRBJ1-4 and V is TRBV6-5; possible D gene TRBD1, 6 bases. The TCR originated in a man aged 65-85 years with active or convalescent COVID-19. The CDR3 DNA reads TGTGCCAGCAGTTACTTTGGGGGCAATGAAAAACTGTTTTTT. Amino acid sequence: CASSYFGGNEKLFF.